The 23 T cell receptor beta chains below all came from one sample that was sequenced in a study of blood T cell repertoires in COVID-19. Some clones are missing from TCRdb's copy, which holds only in-frame ones; the method was immunoSEQ multiplex PCR. In the table there are about 93,000 clones, just under 80% of which are singletons. Sequenced input: peripheral blood. All receptors come from a human donor in a cohort sampled during active COVID-19.

This chain connects TRBV2 to TRBJ1-2; no firm D call. The V end was cut by 1 base, the J end by 4 bases, with 7 bases between. This CDR3 comprises 13 residues. Germline CDR1 is SNHLY and CDR2 is FYNNEI. In nucleotides, the CDR3 is TGTGCCAGCAGTGAAGACGGTTCCTATGGCTACACCTTC. Its protein product is CASSEDGSYGYTF.

This chain connects TRBV25-1 to TRBJ2-1, with 7 bases aligning to TRBD2. Per the germline V gene, CDR1 is MGHDK and CDR2 is SYGVNS. J was trimmed by 6 bases and V by 7 bases; bases with no gene match: 9. The CDR3 contains 14 residues. The CDR3 reads CASTRAGASNEQFF. The CDR3 nucleotides read TGTGCCAGCACTCGGGCGGGAGCGTCCAATGAGCAGTTCTTC. Drawing the rest from reference TRBV25-1 and TRBJ2-1, the complete variable domain is EADIYQTPRYLVIGTGKKITLECSQTMGHDKMYWYQQDPGMELHLIHYSYGVNSTEKGDLSSESTVSRIRTEHFPLTLESARPSHTSQYLCASTRAGASNEQFFGPGTRLTVL.

About this clone itself: Other DNA sequences in the same sample also yield this CDR3. The genes are TRBV5-1 and TRBJ2-1; 7 nucleotides match TRBD1. Trimming cost V 0 bases and J 3 bases; bases outside gene matches: 3. The CDR3 is 15 residues long. The germline V gene encodes CDR1 SGHRS and CDR2 YFSETQ. The CDR3 region has the DNA TGCGCCAGCAGCTTGGAAGGACAGGACTACAATGAGCAGTTCTTC. Its translation: CASSLEGQDYNEQFF. Full variable domain (outside the CDR3, taken from reference TRBV5-1 and TRBJ2-1): KAGVTQTPRYLIKTRGQQVTLSCSPISGHRSVSWYQQTPGQGLQFLFEYFSETQRNKGNFPGRFSGRQFSNSRSEMNVSTLELGDSALYLCASSLEGQDYNEQFFGPGTRLTVL.

The rearrangement uses TRBV16 and TRBJ1-5; D perhaps matches TRBD1 (5 bases). The V end lost 4 bases, the J end lost 0 bases, and 7 bases lay between the germline ends. The CDR3 extends over 14 amino acids. Per the germline V gene, CDR1 is KGHSY and CDR2 is FQNENV. The CDR3 region is CASSRQGSNQPQHF. The DNA of the CDR3 is TGTGCCAGCAGCCGGCAGGGTAGCAATCAGCCCCAGCATTTT.

This clone was recorded at least ten times. The chain is built from TRBV3-1 (or the pseudogene TRBV3-2) and TRBJ2-5; 8 bases fit TRBD1. This CDR3 is 15 amino acids long. V was clipped by 3 bases and J by 7 bases; unmatched bases: 10. Per the germline V gene, CDR1 is LGHDT and CDR2 is YNNKEL (reference sequence). This CDR3 reads CASSQSQGDGATQYF. The DNA of the CDR3 is TGTGCCAGCAGCCAGTCACAGGGGGACGGGGCGACCCAGTACTTC.

This clone has just a few counts. The chain recombines TRBV10-3 with TRBJ2-1; tentatively, D is TRBD1 (5 bases). V gave up 3 bases and J gave up 8 bases, with 17 bases separating them. The CDR3 extends over 15 amino acids. Germline V gene lookup returns CDR1 ENHRY and CDR2 SYGVKD. The CDR3 bases are TGTGCCATCAGTGATTATGGGTCCTTAGGGGATGAGCAGTTCTTC. Its protein is CAISDYGSLGDEQFF.

This clone appeared once. V is TRBV18 and J is TRBJ2-3, with 10 bases identical to TRBD2. There are 15 residues in the CDR3. V dropped 5 bases and J dropped 6; count of bases not matched to a gene: 8. Germline CDR1 KGHSH, CDR2 LQKENI. The CDR3 region is CASSYPSGGADTQYF. The CDR3 DNA sequence: TGTGCCAGCTCATATCCCAGCGGGGGGGCCGATACGCAGTATTTT. Full variable domain (outside the CDR3, taken from reference TRBV18 and TRBJ2-3): NAGVMQNPRHLVRRRGQEARLRCSPMKGHSHVYWYRQLPEEGLKFMVYLQKENIIDESGMPKERFSAEFPKEGPSILRIQQVVRGDSAAYFCASSYPSGGADTQYFGPGTRLTVL.

The V call is TRBV5-1, the J call TRBJ1-4, with 7 bases aligning to TRBD1. From germline, CDR1 is SGHRS and CDR2 YFSETQ. With 0 bases clipped from V and 8 bases from J, the junction kept 7 bases outside the gene matches. CDR3 length equals 15 residues. The CDR3 DNA is TGCGCCAGCAGCTTGGACGAGACAGGGAGGGAAAAACTGTTTTTT. Amino acid sequence: CASSLDETGREKLFF.

The CDR3 DNA reads TGTGCCAGCAGAGCCCTCCACTACGAGCAGTACTTC. It encodes CASRALHYEQYF. This chain uses TRBV28 with TRBJ2-7; D gene uncertain. The CDR3 spans 12 residues. Trimming stripped 6 bases from V and 3 bases from J, with 9 bases between. Germline loops: CDR1 MDHEN, CDR2 SYDVKM. Full variable domain (remainder filled in from reference TRBV28 and TRBJ2-7): DVKVTQSSRYLVKRTGEKVFLECVQDMDHENMFWYRQDPGLGLRLIYFSYDVKMKEKGDIPEGYSVSREKKERFSLILESASTNQTSMYLCASRALHYEQYFGPGTRLTVT.

The chain employs TRBV27 and TRBJ2-7, with TRBD2 identical over 10 bases. CDR3 length: 15 amino acids. The germline V gene encodes CDR1 MNHEY and CDR2 SMNVEV (reference sequence). V gave up 2 bases and J gave up 3 bases; unmatched junction bases: 4. CDR3 residues: CASSLMASGGYEQYF. CDR3 sequence (DNA): TGTGCCAGCAGTTTAATGGCTAGCGGGGGCTACGAGCAGTACTTC.

This rearrangement joins TRBV11-2 to TRBJ2-7, with D maybe TRBD1 (6 bases). The ends were cut back, 1 base at V and 2 bases at J, with 12 bases in the middle. The CDR3 has 15 residues. Germline CDR1 SGHAT, CDR2 FQNNGV. CDR3 in DNA: TGTGCCAGCAGCTTAGGTTCTACAGGGCCCTACGAGCAGTACTTC. It codes for CASSLGSTGPYEQYF.

This clone appeared many times. CDR3: CASSTGGVDSPLHF. CDR3 DNA: TGTGCCAGCAGTACAGGGGGCGTGGATTCACCCCTCCACTTT. The chain couples TRBV7-3 to TRBJ1-6, with TRBD1 matching 9 bases. Germline assignment: CDR1 SGHTA and CDR2 FQGTGA. V shed 6 bases and J 8 bases; nucleotides not matched to a gene: 5. The CDR3 runs to 14 residues.

The DNA for the CDR3 is TGTGCCAGTAGTATAGTAGGCCGGGGGAACACAGATACGCAGTATTTT. Protein sequence: CASSIVGRGNTDTQYF. The chain links TRBV19 to TRBJ2-3; possibly TRBD2 for D (6 bases). Deletions cut 1 base from V and 2 bases from J, with 13 bases between. The CDR3 is 16 residues long. Germline V CDR1 and CDR2: LNHDA, SQIVND (reference sequence).

The V gene is TRBV3-1 (or the pseudogene TRBV3-2), the J gene TRBJ1-1; 8 bases agree with TRBD1. This CDR3 comprises 11 residues. Germline V gene lookup returns CDR1 LGHDT and CDR2 YNNKEL (reference sequence). The J segment lost 4 bases and the V segment lost 8 bases, leaving 0 bases of the junction unmatched. The CDR3: CASQGATEAFF. In DNA, the CDR3 is TGTGCCAGCCAGGGGGCCACTGAAGCTTTCTTT.

The chain uses TRBV5-6 and TRBJ2-7, with a weak D call TRBD1 (6 bases). The V and J ends lost 1 base and 5 bases respectively, with 10 bases between them. In germline, CDR1 is SGHDT, CDR2 YYEEEE. The CDR3 has 13 amino acids. This chain's CDR3 is CASSLPGAHEQYF. CDR3 bases: TGTGCCAGCAGCTTGCCAGGGGCCCACGAGCAGTACTTC.

In DNA form, the CDR3 reads TGCGCCAGCACCCCAAAGGTGGGGAGGGCCACAGATACGCAGTATTTT. Residues: CASTPKVGRATDTQYF. This chain uses TRBV23-1 with TRBJ2-3, with TRBD2 identical over 7 bases. TRBV23-1 has ORF status, its function being uncertain. CDR3 size: 16 residues. Losses at the gene ends were 7 bases for V and 2 bases for J; bases not matched to a gene: 12.

The chain couples TRBV2 to TRBJ2-1; D might be TRBD1 (5 bases). V was clipped by 10 bases and J by 8 bases, with 15 bases between them. The CDR3 sequence is 12 residues long. Germline assignment: CDR1 SNHLY and CDR2 FYNNEI. The CDR3 DNA follows: TGTGCCACCTCCTCCAGGGTTGATGAGCAGTTCTTC. Its protein product is CATSSRVDEQFF.

This chain connects TRBV10-3 to TRBJ2-5, with 9 nucleotides matching TRBD2. This CDR3 has 13 residues. J was trimmed by 5 bases and V by 10 bases; bases with no gene match: 8. The V gene's germline CDR1 is ENHRY and CDR2 SYGVKD. The CDR3 nucleotides read TGTGCCACCGGGAGCGGGAGGCAGGAGACCCAGTACTTC. Translation gives CATGSGRQETQYF.

This clone is a singleton in its sample. This chain connects TRBV19 to TRBJ2-6; the D gene is possibly TRBD2 (6 bases). The CDR3 is 18 amino acids. Trimming removed 7 bases at V and 0 bases at J, with 19 bases between. The germline V gene has CDR1 LNHDA and CDR2 SQIVND (reference sequence). This CDR3 reads CASTEGKRVGSGANVLTF. Written as DNA, the CDR3 is TGTGCCAGTACCGAAGGGAAGCGGGTGGGCTCTGGGGCCAACGTCCTGACTTTC.

The rearrangement uses TRBV6-1 and TRBJ2-7; tentative D call: TRBD2 (6 bases). The CDR3 loop spans 17 amino acids. Deletions cut 2 bases from V and 3 bases from J, with 20 bases between. CDR1 and CDR2 from the germline V gene are MNHNS and SASEGT. This CDR3 is CASSEKNRLQGLYEQYF. In DNA, the CDR3 is TGTGCCAGCAGTGAAAAGAACCGACTCCAGGGACTCTACGAGCAGTACTTC.

V is TRBV10-1 and J is TRBJ2-5; D gene unclear. Deletions cut 5 bases from V and 1 base from J, with 5 bases between. In germline, CDR1 is WNHNN, CDR2 SYGVQD (reference sequence). The length of the CDR3 is 12 residues. CDR3 sequence: CASSLSQETQYF. CDR3 sequence (DNA): TGCGCCAGCAGTTTATCCCAAGAGACCCAGTACTTC.

V usage is TRBV7-2 and J usage is TRBJ2-5; the match to TRBD2 covers 8 bases. The CDR3 is 15 amino acids. Germline V lookup: CDR1 SGHTA, CDR2 FQGNSA. The V gene end was trimmed by 0 bases and the J gene end by 4 bases; junction bases not matched to a gene: 4. CDR3: CASSLASTSAETQYF. The CDR3 region has the DNA TGTGCCAGCAGCTTAGCTTCGACTAGCGCAGAGACCCAGTACTTC.

The chain carries TRBV29-1 and TRBJ2-3; D perhaps matches TRBD2 (5 bases). Looked up from germline, CDR1 is SQVTM and CDR2 is ANQGSEA. The CDR3 length is 14 residues. The V end was cut by 4 bases, the J end by 3 bases, with 14 bases between. CDR3: CSVAGELRTDTQYF. CDR3 bases: TGCAGCGTTGCCGGGGAGCTAAGGACAGATACGCAGTATTTT.